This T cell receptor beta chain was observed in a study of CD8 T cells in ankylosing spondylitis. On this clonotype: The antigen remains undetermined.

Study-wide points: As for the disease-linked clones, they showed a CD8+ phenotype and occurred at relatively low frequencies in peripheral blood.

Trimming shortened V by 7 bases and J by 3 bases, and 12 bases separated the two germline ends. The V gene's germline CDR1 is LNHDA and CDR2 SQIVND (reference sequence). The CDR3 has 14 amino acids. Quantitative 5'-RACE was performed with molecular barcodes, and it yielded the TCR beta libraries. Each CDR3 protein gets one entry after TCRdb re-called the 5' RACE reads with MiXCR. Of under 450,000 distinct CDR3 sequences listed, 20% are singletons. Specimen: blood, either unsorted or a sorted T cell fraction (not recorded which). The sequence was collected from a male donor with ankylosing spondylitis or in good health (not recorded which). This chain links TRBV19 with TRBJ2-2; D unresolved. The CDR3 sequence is CASTLTAYTGELFF. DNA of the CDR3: TGTGCCAGTACCCTAACTGCGTACACCGGGGAGCTGTTTTTT.